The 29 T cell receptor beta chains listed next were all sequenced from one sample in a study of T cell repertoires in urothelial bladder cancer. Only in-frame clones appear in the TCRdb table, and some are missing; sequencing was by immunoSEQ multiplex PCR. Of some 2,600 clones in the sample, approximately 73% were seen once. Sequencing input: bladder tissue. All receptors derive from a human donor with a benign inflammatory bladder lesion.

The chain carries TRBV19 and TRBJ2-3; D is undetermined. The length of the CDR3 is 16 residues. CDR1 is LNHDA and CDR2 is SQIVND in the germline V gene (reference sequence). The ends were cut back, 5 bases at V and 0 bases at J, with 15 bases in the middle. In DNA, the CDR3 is TGTGCCAGTAGTGGGGAATCGACACCCAGCACAGATACGCAGTATTTT. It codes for CASSGESTPSTDTQYF.

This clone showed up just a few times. The CDR3 protein is CASRRTGIYEQYF. The CDR3 coding sequence is TGTGCCAGCCGTCGGACAGGGATCTACGAGCAGTACTTC. V is TRBV19 and J is TRBJ2-7, with TRBD1 matching 8 bases. V shed 9 bases and J 3 bases; nucleotides not matched to a gene: 7. Germline CDR1 is LNHDA and CDR2 is SQIVND (reference sequence). The CDR3 is 13 amino acids.

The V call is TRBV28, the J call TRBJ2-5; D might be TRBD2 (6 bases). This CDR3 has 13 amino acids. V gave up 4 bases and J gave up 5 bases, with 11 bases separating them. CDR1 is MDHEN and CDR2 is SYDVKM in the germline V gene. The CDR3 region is CASSSTRGETQYF. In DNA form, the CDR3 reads TGTGCCAGCAGTTCCACACGGGGGGAGACCCAGTACTTC.

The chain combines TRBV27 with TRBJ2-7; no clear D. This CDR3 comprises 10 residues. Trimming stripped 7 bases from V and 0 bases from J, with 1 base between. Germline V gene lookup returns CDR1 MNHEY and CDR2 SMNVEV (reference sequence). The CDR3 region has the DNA TGTGCCAGCATCTCCTACGAGCAGTACTTC. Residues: CASISYEQYF.

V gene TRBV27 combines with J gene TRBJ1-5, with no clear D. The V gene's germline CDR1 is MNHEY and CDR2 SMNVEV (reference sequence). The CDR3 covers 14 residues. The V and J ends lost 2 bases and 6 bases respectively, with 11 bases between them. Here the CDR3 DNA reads TGTGCCAGCAGTTTAACAGAAGCGGGTCAGCCCCAGCATTTT. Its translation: CASSLTEAGQPQHF.

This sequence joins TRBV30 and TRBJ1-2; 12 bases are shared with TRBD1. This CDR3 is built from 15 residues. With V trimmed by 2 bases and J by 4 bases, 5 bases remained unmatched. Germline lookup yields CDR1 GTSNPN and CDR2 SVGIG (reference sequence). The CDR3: CAWSPGTGGSYGYTF. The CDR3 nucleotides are TGTGCCTGGAGTCCCGGGACAGGGGGCAGCTATGGCTACACCTTC.

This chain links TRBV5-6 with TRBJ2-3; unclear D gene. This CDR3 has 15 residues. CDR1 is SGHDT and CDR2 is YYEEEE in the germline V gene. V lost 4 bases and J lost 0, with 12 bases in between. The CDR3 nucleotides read TGTGCCAGCAGCCTGACCCAGACTAGCACAGATACGCAGTATTTT. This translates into CASSLTQTSTDTQYF.

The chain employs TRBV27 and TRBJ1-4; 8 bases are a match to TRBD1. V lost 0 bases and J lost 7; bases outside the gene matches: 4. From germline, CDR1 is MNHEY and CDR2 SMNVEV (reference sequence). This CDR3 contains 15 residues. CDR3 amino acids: CASSLSYGQGEKLFF. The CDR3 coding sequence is TGTGCCAGCAGTTTATCGTACGGACAGGGTGAAAAACTGTTTTTT.

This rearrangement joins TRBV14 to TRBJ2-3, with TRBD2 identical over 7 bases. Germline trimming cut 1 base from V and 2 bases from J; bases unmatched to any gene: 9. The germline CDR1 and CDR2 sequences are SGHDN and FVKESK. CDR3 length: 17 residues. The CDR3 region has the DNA TGTGCCAGCAGCCAAGTCAGTGCTAGCGGTACCACAGATACGCAGTATTTT. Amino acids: CASSQVSASGTTDTQYF.

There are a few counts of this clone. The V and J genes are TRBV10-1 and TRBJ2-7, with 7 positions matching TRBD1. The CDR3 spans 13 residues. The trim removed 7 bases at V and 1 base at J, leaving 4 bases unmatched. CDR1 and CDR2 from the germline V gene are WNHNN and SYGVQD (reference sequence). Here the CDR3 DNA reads TGCGCCAGCACAAAGACAGGGTCCTACGAGCAGTACGTC. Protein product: CASTKTGSYEQYV.

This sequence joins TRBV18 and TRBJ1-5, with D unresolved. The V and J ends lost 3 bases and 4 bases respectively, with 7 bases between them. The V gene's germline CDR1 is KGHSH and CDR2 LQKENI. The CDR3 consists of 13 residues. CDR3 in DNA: TGTGCCAGCTCACCCGGGAGGAATCAGCCCCAGCATTTT. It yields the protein CASSPGRNQPQHF.

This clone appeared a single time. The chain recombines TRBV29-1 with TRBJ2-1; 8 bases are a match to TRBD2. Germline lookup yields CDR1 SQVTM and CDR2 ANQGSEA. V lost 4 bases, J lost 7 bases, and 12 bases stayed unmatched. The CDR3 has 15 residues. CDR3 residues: CSVAGTRASGNEQFF. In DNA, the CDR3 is TGCAGCGTTGCCGGGACTAGGGCTTCCGGGAATGAGCAGTTCTTC.

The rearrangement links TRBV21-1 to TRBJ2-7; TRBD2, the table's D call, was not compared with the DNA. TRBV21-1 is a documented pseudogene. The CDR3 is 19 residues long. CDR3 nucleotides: TGTGCCAGCAGCAAAAGACGTAAGGGTGGCGGGACCCGTTTTTACGAGCAGTACGTC. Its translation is CASSKRRKGGGTRFYEQYV.

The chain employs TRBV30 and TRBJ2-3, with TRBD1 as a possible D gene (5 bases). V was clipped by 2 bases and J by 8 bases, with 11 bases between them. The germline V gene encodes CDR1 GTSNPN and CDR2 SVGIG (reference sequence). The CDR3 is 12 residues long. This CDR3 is CAWSRPRGTQYF. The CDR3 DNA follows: TGTGCCTGGAGTCGGCCTAGGGGTACGCAGTATTTT. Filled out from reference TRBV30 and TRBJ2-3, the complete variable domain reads SQTIHQWPATLVQPVGSPLSLECTVEGTSNPNLYWYRQAAGRGLQLLFYSVGIGQISSEVPQNLSASRPQDRQFILSSKKLLLSDSGFYLCAWSRPRGTQYFGPGTRLTVL.

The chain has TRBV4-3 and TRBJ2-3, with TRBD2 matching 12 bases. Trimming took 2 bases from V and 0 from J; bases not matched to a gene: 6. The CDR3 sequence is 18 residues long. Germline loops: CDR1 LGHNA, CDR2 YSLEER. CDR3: CASSQRLAGVTSTDTQYF. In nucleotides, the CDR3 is TGCGCCAGCAGCCAAAGACTAGCGGGAGTCACTAGCACAGATACGCAGTATTTT.

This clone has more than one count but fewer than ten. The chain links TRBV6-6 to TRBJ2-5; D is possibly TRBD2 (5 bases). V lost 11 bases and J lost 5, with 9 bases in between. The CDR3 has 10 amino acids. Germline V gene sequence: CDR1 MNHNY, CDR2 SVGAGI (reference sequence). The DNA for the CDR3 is TGTGCCTCCGGGGTGGAGACCCAGTACTTC. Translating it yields CASGVETQYF.

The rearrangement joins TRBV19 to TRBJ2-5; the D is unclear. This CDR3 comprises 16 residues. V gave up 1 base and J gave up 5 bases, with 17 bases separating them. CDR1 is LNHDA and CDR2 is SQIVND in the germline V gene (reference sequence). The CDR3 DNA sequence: TGTGCCAGTAGTATAGGGAGACACACCAATGGGGAGACCCAGTACTTC. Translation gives CASSIGRHTNGETQYF.

The CDR3 reads CASSDNYNEQFF. CDR3 bases: TGTGCCAGCAGTGATAACTACAATGAGCAGTTCTTC. J is TRBJ2-1 and V is TRBV27; D is unclear. Looked up from germline, CDR1 is MNHEY and CDR2 is SMNVEV (reference sequence). The CDR3 spans 12 residues. The germline V and J ends were trimmed by 5 bases and 3 bases, with 5 bases remaining between them.

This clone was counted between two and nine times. DNA for the CDR3: TGTGCCAGTAGCCGACAGACCTACACGATGAAAGAGCAGTACGTC. It codes for CASSRQTYTMKEQYV. V and J are TRBV19 and TRBJ2-7; perhaps TRBD1 as D (5 bases). Trimming shortened V by 6 bases and J by 7 bases, and 22 bases separated the two germline ends. The V gene's germline CDR1 is LNHDA and CDR2 SQIVND (reference sequence). The CDR3 has 15 amino acids.

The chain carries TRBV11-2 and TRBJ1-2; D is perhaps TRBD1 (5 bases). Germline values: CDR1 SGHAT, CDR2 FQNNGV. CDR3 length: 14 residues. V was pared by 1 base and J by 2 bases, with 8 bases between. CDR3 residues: CASSLGGDNYGYTF. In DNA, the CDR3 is TGTGCCAGCAGCTTAGGGGGGGACAACTATGGCTACACCTTC.

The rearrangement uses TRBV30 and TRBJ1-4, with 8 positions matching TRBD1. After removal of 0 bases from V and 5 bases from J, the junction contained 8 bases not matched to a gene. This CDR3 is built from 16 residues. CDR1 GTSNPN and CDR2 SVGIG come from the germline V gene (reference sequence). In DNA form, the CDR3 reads TGTGCCTGGAGTGTTTCTCGGACAGGGTCAAATGAAAAACTGTTTTTT. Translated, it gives CAWSVSRTGSNEKLFF. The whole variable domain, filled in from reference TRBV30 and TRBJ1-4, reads SQTIHQWPATLVQPVGSPLSLECTVEGTSNPNLYWYRQAAGRGLQLLFYSVGIGQISSEVPQNLSASRPQDRQFILSSKKLLLSDSGFYLCAWSVSRTGSNEKLFFGSGTQLSVL.

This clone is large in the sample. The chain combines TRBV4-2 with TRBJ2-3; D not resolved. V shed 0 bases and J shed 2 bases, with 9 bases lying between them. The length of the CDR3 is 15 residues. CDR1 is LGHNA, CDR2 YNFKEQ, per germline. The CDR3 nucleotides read TGTGCCAGCAGCCAAGATCGCCGGATCACAGATACGCAGTATTTT. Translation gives CASSQDRRITDTQYF.

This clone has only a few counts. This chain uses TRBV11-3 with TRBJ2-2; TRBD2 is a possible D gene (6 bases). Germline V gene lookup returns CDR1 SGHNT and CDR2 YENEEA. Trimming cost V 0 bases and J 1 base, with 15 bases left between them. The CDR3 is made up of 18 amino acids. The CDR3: CASSLDRIADLNTGELFF. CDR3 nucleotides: TGTGCCAGCAGCTTAGATCGGATAGCGGACCTGAACACCGGGGAGCTGTTTTTT.

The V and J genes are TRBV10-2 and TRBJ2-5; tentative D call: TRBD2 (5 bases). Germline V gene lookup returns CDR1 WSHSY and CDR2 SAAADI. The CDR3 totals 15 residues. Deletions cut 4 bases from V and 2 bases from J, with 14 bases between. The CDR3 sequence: CASSAAGITQETQYF. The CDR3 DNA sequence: TGCGCCAGCAGTGCGGCGGGTATTACTCAAGAGACCCAGTACTTC.

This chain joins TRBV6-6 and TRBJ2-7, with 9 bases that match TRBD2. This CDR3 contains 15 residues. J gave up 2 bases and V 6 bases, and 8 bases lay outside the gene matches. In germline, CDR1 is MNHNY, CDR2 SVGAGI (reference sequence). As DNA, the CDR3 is TGTGCCAGCAGCCCTTCGGGACTAGCCCCCTACGAGCAGTACTTC. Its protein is CASSPSGLAPYEQYF.

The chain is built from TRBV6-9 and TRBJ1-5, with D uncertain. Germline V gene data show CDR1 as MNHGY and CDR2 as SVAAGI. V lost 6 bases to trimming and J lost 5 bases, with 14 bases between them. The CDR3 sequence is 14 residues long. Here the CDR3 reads CASRSRSSDQPQHF. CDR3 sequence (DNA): TGTGCCAGCAGGTCCCGTTCCTCCGATCAGCCCCAGCATTTT.

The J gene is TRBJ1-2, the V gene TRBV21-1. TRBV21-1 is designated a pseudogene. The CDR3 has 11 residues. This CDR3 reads CASRKTYGYTF. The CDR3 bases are TGTGCCAGCAGAAAGACCTATGGCTACACCTTC.

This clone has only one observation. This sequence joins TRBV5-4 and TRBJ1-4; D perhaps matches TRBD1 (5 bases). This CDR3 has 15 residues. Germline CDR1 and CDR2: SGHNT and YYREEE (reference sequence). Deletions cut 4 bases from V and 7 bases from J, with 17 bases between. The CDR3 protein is CASSLGGDRGEKLFF. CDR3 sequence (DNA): TGTGCCAGCAGCCTTGGGGGGGATAGAGGTGAAAAACTGTTTTTT. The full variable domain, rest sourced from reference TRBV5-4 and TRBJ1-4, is ETGVTQSPTHLIKTRGQQVTLRCSSQSGHNTVSWYQQALGQGPQFIFQYYREEENGRGNFPPRFSGLQFPNYSSELNVNALELDDSALYLCASSLGGDRGEKLFFGSGTQLSVL.

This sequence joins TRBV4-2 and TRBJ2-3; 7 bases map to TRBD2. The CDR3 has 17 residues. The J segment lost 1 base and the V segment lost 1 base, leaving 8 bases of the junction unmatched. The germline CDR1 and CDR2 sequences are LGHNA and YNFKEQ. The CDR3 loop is CASSQVDAAGGTDTQYF. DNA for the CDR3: TGTGCCAGCAGCCAAGTTGACGCCGCGGGAGGCACAGATACGCAGTATTTT.